This T cell receptor (beta chain) comes out of a study of shared clonotypes between healthy human individuals. The wider study: Donor ages ranged 18 to 49 years: a couple of women, a few men.

Per the original data handling: Junction-only sequences without quality scores came from ImmunoSEQ, so filtering differed. Using immunoSEQ multiplex PCR, the repertoire was profiled, and TCRdb retains in-frame clones only, with some absent. V and J calls and clone size are as listed in that table; D and trimming were resolved from the DNA. The table records 450,000 to 550,000 clones, approximately 85% of them present only once. Whole-study findings and limits: Among donors, the sharing of clonotypes was expected to be influenced by sequencing depth.

Concerning this clone itself: Its specificity is not known. The sample contains more than one DNA sequence encoding this CDR3.

Each donor was a Caucasian adult residing in Nashville, Tennessee. The trim removed 2 bases at V and 5 bases at J, leaving 2 bases unmatched. CDR1 and CDR2 from the germline V gene are SGHRS and YFSETQ. The CDR3 has 15 residues. The gene calls are TRBV5-1 and TRBJ2-1, with 12 positions matching TRBD2. The sample was PBMCs. This receptor was taken from a woman aged 35 to 49 in good health. Some clones in this sample may be carry-over from other donors' samples. The CDR3 coding sequence is TGCGCCAGCAGCTTACGACTAGCGGGAGACAATGAGCAGTTCTTC. Its protein product is CASSLRLAGDNEQFF. Complete variable domain (other parts from reference TRBV5-1 and TRBJ2-1): KAGVTQTPRYLIKTRGQQVTLSCSPISGHRSVSWYQQTPGQGLQFLFEYFSETQRNKGNFPGRFSGRQFSNSRSEMNVSTLELGDSALYLCASSLRLAGDNEQFFGPGTRLTVL.